This T cell receptor (beta chain) came from a study of shared clonotypes between healthy human individuals. Points from the study as a whole: The four-donor shared clonotypes exceeded non-shared clonotypes in generation probability, with non-shared ones scoring lower.

Data came from immunoSEQ multiplex PCR; TCRdb stores just in-frame clones and leaves some out. Here the sample spans over a million clones, 95% to 97% being singletons. Regarding this clone: Its antigen is still unknown.

Germline V lookup: CDR1 SNHLY, CDR2 FYNNEI. The CDR3 runs to 18 residues. V lost 9 bases, J lost 1 base, and 13 bases stayed unmatched. J is TRBJ2-2 and V is TRBV2, with 11 bases identical to TRBD2. Input material: naive CD4+ T cells sorted from blood. Subset described: CD45RA+ positively selected. The sequence was obtained from a man aged 25-45 years in good health. The chain's CDR3 is CASLAGSGRAGNTGELFF. The CDR3 DNA reads as TGTGCCAGTCTAGCGGGTAGCGGGAGGGCCGGGAACACCGGGGAGCTGTTTTTT.